This T cell receptor (beta chain) is drawn from a study of T cells in Graves' hyperthyroidism and ophthalmopathy. This clonotype has more than one count but fewer than ten. Antigen specificity is unknown. This CDR3 region has 16 residues. Losses at the gene ends were 6 bases for V and 4 bases for J; bases not matched to a gene: 12. Germline CDR1 reads MNHEY; CDR2 reads SMNVEV (reference sequence). Amplified TCR beta CDR3 regions derived from RNA transcripts. HTBI primers were used for first-round RT-PCR of the TCR CDR3. In TCRdb, the multiplex PCR reads were re-called with MiXCR into one record per CDR3 protein. The table lists 460,000 or so distinct CDR3 sequences, 13% to 15% of them singletons. Study-wide results and limits: Stable hyperthyroidism and ophthalmopathy were separated using 13 V-J signatures. Model output signaled ophthalmopathy a median around 6.9 months ahead of onset. Researchers found most expanded thyroid clonotypes above 0.001 in blood as well.

Source material for PBMCs was about 11 ml fresh peripheral blood. This sequence was found in a woman younger than 30 with Graves' hyperthyroidism. Sequencing input: blood. This chain links TRBV27 with TRBJ2-1; 7 bases fit TRBD2. The CDR3: CASSRAGLAEYNEQFF. The CDR3 bases are TGTGCCAGCAGCCGAGCGGGGCTAGCGGAGTACAATGAGCAGTTCTTC.